This passage covers 12 T cell receptor beta chains from one sample sequenced in a study of early T cells in non-severe SARS-CoV-2 infection. TCRdb called the 5' RACE reads again in MiXCR, with one record for every CDR3 protein. This sample carries some 66,000 distinct CDR3 sequences, roughly 9.1% of them seen once, and the ten largest clones take under 4%. Sequencing was performed on whole blood. These TCRs come from an adult who was a healthcare worker with PCR-confirmed SARS-CoV-2 infection or an uninfected control (not recorded which).

This clonotype counts as medium-sized. The chain employs TRBV20-1 and TRBJ2-5, with 9 bases matching TRBD2. The CDR3 is made up of 15 amino acids. Germline assignment: CDR1 DFQATT and CDR2 SNEGSKA (reference sequence). The junction had 12 bases not matched to a gene; V was cut back by 5 bases and J by 5 bases. CDR3 bases: TGCAGTGCTCCCAACTCGCGGGAGGGCCGGGAGACCCAGTACTTC. Protein product: CSAPNSREGRETQYF.

The chain couples TRBV5-1 to TRBJ2-5, with 12 bases identical to TRBD2. The junction had 4 bases not matched to a gene; V was cut back by 6 bases and J by 4 bases. CDR3 length: 14 residues. Germline CDR1 reads SGHRS; CDR2 reads YFSETQ. CDR3 in amino acids: CASTSGRAAETQYF. The CDR3 nucleotides read TGCGCCAGCACTAGCGGGAGGGCCGCAGAGACCCAGTACTTC.

This clonotype has a handful of counts. The chain joins TRBV7-3 to TRBJ1-2; D is unclear. Germline CDR1 is SGHTA and CDR2 is FQGTGA. Trimming took 2 bases from V and 6 from J, leaving 10 bases between them. There are 13 residues in the CDR3. The CDR3 bases are TGTGCCAGCAGCTTAGCTGACGGGGATGGCTACACCTTC. Translation gives CASSLADGDGYTF.

This clonotype was seen a few times. The chain has TRBV7-9 and TRBJ2-7; D gene unclear. Per germline, CDR1 SEHNR and CDR2 FQNEAQ (reference sequence). V was trimmed by 5 bases and J by 1 base, leaving 9 bases between them. The CDR3 loop spans 13 amino acids. CDR3 amino acids: CASSPPVSYEQYF. CDR3 DNA sequence: TGTGCCAGCAGCCCCCCAGTATCCTACGAGCAGTACTTC.

The chain carries TRBV29-1 and TRBJ2-7, with 7 bases aligning to TRBD1. Germline trimming cut 6 bases from V and 4 bases from J; bases unmatched to any gene: 6. The CDR3 is made up of 12 amino acids. Germline V gene sequence: CDR1 SQVTM, CDR2 ANQGSEA. As DNA, the CDR3 is TGCAGCGTCAGAGAGACAGGGTACGAGCAGTACTTC. Translating it yields CSVRETGYEQYF.

The chain is built from TRBV29-1 and TRBJ2-3; 11 positions agree with TRBD2. Looked up from germline, CDR1 is SQVTM and CDR2 is ANQGSEA. The V segment lost 7 bases and the J segment 2 bases; nucleotides outside the gene matches: 5. The CDR3 is made up of 14 amino acids. The CDR3 here is CSEGTSGATDTQYF. CDR3 nucleotides: TGCAGCGAGGGGACTAGCGGAGCCACAGATACGCAGTATTTT.

The CDR3 DNA reads TGTGCCAGCAGTCCGGCCAGTCACAATGAGCAGTTCTTC. It yields the protein CASSPASHNEQFF. The rearrangement uses TRBV3-1 and TRBJ2-1; no reliable D call. The ends were cut back, 6 bases at V and 5 bases at J, with 11 bases in the middle. Germline assignment: CDR1 LGHDT and CDR2 YNNKEL (reference sequence). This CDR3 has 13 residues.

This clonotype was seen at least ten times. V usage is TRBV29-1 and J usage is TRBJ1-1; maybe TRBD1 (6 bases). Per germline, CDR1 SQVTM and CDR2 ANQGSEA. This CDR3 comprises 14 residues. Trimming took 6 bases from V and 4 from J, leaving 18 bases between them. The CDR3 is CSVVHFTGFTEAFF. The CDR3 DNA sequence: TGCAGCGTCGTTCATTTTACAGGGTTCACTGAAGCTTTCTTT.

A few counts support this clonotype. The CDR3 protein is CASSYPRGLNYEQYF. The CDR3 DNA reads as TGTGCCAGCAGTTATCCCAGGGGGTTAAACTACGAGCAGTACTTC. The rearrangement joins TRBV6-2 or TRBV6-3 to TRBJ2-7; the match to TRBD1 covers 7 bases. Trimming removed 3 bases from V and 3 bases from J; junction bases left unmatched: 8. Germline V gene sequence: CDR1 MNHEY, CDR2 SVGEGT. There are 15 residues in the CDR3.

This clonotype was observed many times. The rearrangement links TRBV20-1 to TRBJ1-1; D call uncertain. The length of the CDR3 is 10 residues. V lost 3 bases to trimming and J lost 8 bases, with 7 bases between them. Germline CDR1 and CDR2: DFQATT and SNEGSKA (reference sequence). CDR3 sequence reads: CSASGPEAFF. CDR3 bases: TGCAGTGCTAGCGGCCCCGAAGCTTTCTTT.

This chain joins TRBV7-2 and TRBJ1-2; 7 nucleotides align to TRBD1. CDR3 size: 15 residues. V shed 5 bases and J 1 base; nucleotides not matched to a gene: 7. Germline V lookup: CDR1 SGHTA, CDR2 FQGNSA. For the CDR3, the DNA is TGTGCCAGCAGCCCGGGGGACAGATATAACTATGGCTACACCTTC. It translates to CASSPGDRYNYGYTF.

This clonotype was recorded at least ten times. This chain joins TRBV10-1 and TRBJ2-7; TRBD1 agrees at 7 bases. With 5 bases clipped from V and 3 bases from J, the junction kept 10 bases outside the gene matches. CDR3 size: 15 residues. The V gene's germline CDR1 is WNHNN and CDR2 SYGVQD (reference sequence). For the CDR3, the DNA is TGCGCCAGCAGTCCTTCCCCGACAGGGAACTACGAGCAGTACTTC. It is translated as CASSPSPTGNYEQYF.